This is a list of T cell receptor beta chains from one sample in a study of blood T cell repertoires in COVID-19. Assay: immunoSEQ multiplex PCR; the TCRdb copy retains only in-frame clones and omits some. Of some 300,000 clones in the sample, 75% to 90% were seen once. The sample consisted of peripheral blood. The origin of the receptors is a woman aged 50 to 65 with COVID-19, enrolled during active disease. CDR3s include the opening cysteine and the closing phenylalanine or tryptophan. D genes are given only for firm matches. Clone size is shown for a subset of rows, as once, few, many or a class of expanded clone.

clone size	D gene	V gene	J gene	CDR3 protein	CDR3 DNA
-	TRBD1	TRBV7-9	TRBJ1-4	CASSLVEGAPNEKLFF	TGTGCCAGCAGCTTAGTGGAGGGGGCACCTAATGAAAAACTGTTTTTT
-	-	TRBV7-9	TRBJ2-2	CASSYREQGELFF	TGTGCCAGCAGCTACAGAGAACAGGGGGAGCTGTTTTTT
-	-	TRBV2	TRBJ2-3	CASSWQGPTTDTQYF	TGTGCCAGCAGTTGGCAGGGGCCCACCACAGATACGCAGTATTTT
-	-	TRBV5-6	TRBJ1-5	CASSLAGLHQPQHF	TGTGCCAGCAGCTTGGCAGGGCTCCATCAGCCCCAGCATTTT
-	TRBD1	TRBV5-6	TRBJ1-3	CASSRPRTGPEISGNTIYF	TGTGCCAGCAGCCGACCCCGGACAGGCCCTGAGATCTCTGGAAACACCATATATTTT
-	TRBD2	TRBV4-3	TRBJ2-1	CASSPGRGGYQIYYNEQFF	TGCGCCAGCAGCCCAGGCCGGGGGGGCTACCAAATATACTACAATGAGCAGTTCTTC
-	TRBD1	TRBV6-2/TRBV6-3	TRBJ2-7	CASSRDRGGEQYF	TGTGCCAGCAGTCGGGACAGGGGAGGCGAGCAGTACTTC
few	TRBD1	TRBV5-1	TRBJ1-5	CASSPGQGYGQPQHF	TGCGCCAGCAGCCCGGGACAGGGTTACGGTCAGCCCCAGCATTTT
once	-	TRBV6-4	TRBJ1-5	CASSAGTEGNQPQHF	TGTGCCAGCAGCGCGGGGACGGAGGGGAATCAGCCCCAGCATTTT
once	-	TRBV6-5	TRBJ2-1	CASRTEWSSYNEQFF	TGTGCCAGCAGGACGGAGTGGAGCTCCTACAATGAGCAGTTCTTC
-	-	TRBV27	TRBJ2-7	CASRLSRAPTYEQYF	TGTGCCAGCAGATTGTCGAGGGCCCCTACCTACGAGCAGTACTTC
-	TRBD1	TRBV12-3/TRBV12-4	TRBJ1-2	CASSTHRGRGYTF	TGTGCCAGCAGTACACACAGGGGGCGAGGCTACACCTTC
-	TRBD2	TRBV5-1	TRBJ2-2	CASSLKPSGNTGELFF	TGCGCCAGCAGCTTGAAGCCTAGCGGGAACACCGGGGAGCTGTTTTTT
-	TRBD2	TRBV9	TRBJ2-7	CASSVRLAGVYEQYF	TGTGCCAGCAGCGTAAGGCTAGCGGGAGTCTACGAGCAGTACTTC
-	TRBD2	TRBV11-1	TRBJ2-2	CASSLLGGRRSGELFF	TGTGCCAGCAGCTTATTGGGCGGGAGGAGGTCCGGGGAGCTGTTTTTT
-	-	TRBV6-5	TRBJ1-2	CASTERGQPWGYTF	TGTGCCAGCACCGAAAGGGGCCAACCGTGGGGCTACACCTTC
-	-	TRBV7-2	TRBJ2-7	CASSFSEGGEQYF	TGTGCCAGCAGCTTTTCCGAGGGGGGGGAGCAGTACTTC
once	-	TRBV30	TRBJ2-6	CAWVPPGLGANVLTF	TGTGCCTGGGTCCCCCCAGGGCTCGGGGCCAACGTCCTGACTTTC
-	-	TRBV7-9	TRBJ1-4	CASSFGQGHEKLFF	TGTGCCAGCAGCTTTGGTCAGGGGCACGAAAAACTGTTTTTT
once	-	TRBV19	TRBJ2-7	CASSITDSSYEQYF	TGTGCCAGTAGTATAACGGACAGCTCCTACGAGCAGTACTTC
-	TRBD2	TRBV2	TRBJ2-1	CASSGRASGRAEQFF	TGTGCCAGCAGTGGTAGGGCTAGCGGGAGGGCTGAGCAGTTCTTC
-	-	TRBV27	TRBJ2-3	CASRGLGFTDTQYF	TGTGCCAGCAGGGGGCTTGGGTTCACAGATACGCAGTATTTT
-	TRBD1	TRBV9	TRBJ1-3	CASSSSTGGGNTIYF	TGTGCCAGCAGCTCCTCGACAGGGGGTGGAAACACCATATATTTT
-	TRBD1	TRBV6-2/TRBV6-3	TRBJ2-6	CASSSAAGTGAGANVLTF	TGTGCCAGCAGTTCCGCCGCCGGGACAGGGGCTGGGGCCAACGTCCTGACTTTC
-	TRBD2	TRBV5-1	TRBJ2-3	CASSWYGGRSTDTQYF	TGCGCCAGCAGCTGGTATGGCGGGAGGAGCACAGATACGCAGTATTTT